Listed below are T cell receptor beta chains from one sample, sequenced in a study of control samples from healthy donors and cancer patients. Produced via immunoSEQ multiplex PCR; TCRdb's table is partial and in-frame only. The profile shows 400,000 to 500,000 clones, over 75% of them singletons. Sequencing was done on a sample of PBMCs. These TCRs come from a man aged 40-49 years with head and neck cancer. Each CDR3 is given with its conserved first and last residue. The D gene is left open where the match is weak. Clone size is not always given. Where it is, it says once, few, many or a class for expanded clones.

>NA|NA|TRBJ1-1|TRBV7-8
CASTQQRTGGNTEAFF
TGTGCCAGCACCCAACAGAGGACCGGGGGGAACACTGAAGCTTTCTTT
>NA|NA|TRBJ1-1|TRBV14
CASSQPVGLGGTEAFF
TGTGCCAGCAGCCAACCGGTGGGCCTGGGGGGCACTGAAGCTTTCTTT
>NA|NA|TRBJ1-5|TRBV27
CASSSLIESLSNQPQHF
TGTGCCAGCAGTTCTCTAATCGAGAGTTTATCCAATCAGCCCCAGCATTTT
>once|NA|TRBJ2-7|TRBV7-2
CASSLNNYEQYF
TGTGCCAGCAGCTTGAACAACTACGAGCAGTACTTC
>few|TRBD1|TRBJ1-6|TRBV3-1/TRBV3-2
CASSQGTASSYNSPLHF
TGTGCCAGCAGCCAGGGGACAGCCAGCTCCTATAATTCACCCCTCCACTTT
>few|NA|TRBJ2-7|TRBV6-6
CASSYSDSDSYEQYF
TGTGCCAGCAGTTACTCGGACAGCGATTCCTACGAGCAGTACTTC
>once|TRBD2|TRBJ2-7|TRBV5-4
CASSSGLASREQYF
TGTGCCAGCAGCTCGGGACTAGCCAGCAGGGAGCAGTACTTC
>once|TRBD2|TRBJ2-7|TRBV29-1
CSVAGRMRGEQYF
TGCAGCGTTGCCGGGAGGATGCGTGGCGAGCAGTACTTC
>NA|TRBD1|TRBJ1-2|TRBV7-9
CASSPRDRLTYGYTF
TGTGCCAGCAGCCCCAGGGACAGATTGACCTATGGCTACACCTTC
>NA|NA|TRBJ1-4|TRBV4-2
CASSQDMDGLSTNEKLFF
TGTGCCAGCAGCCAAGATATGGACGGCCTATCAACTAATGAAAAACTGTTTTTT